This T cell receptor (beta chain) was captured by sequencing in a study of T cell repertoires in cytomegalovirus infection. Across the whole study: Recently identified HLA-C-restricted and well-studied HLA-B-restricted CMV epitopes were used. Both CMV infection and a matching HLA type were indicated by public TCR beta signatures. General study findings and limits: Within the response measured ex vivo, HLA-C-restricted CMV-specific TCR beta clonotypes were dominant. Individuals carrying CMV plus the relevant HLA were identified by cumulative frequency of public TCR beta families.

A word on this clonotype: The antigen is undetermined.

TCRdb re-analysed the reads in MiXCR, keeping a single row per CDR3 protein. The data contain about 920,000 distinct CDR3 sequences, 31% of them singletons. The clonotype comes from a human donor in good health (CMV status not recorded). Some clones in this sample may be carry-over from other donors' samples. Sequenced material: cultured CD8+ T cells from PBMCs, taken from culture after CMV antigen stimulation.

CDR3 loop: CASSMIGGTIGTEAFF. The CDR3 DNA follows: TGTGCCAGTAGTATGATAGGGGGAACAATTGGGACTGAAGCTTTCTTT. The rearrangement uses TRBV19 and TRBJ1-1, with D maybe TRBD1 (6 bases). The V end lost 3 bases, the J end lost 5 bases, and 19 bases lay between the germline ends. Germline CDR1 LNHDA, CDR2 SQIVND (reference sequence). There are 16 residues in the CDR3. Variable domain in full (rest from reference TRBV19 and TRBJ1-1): DGGITQSPKYLFRKEGQNVTLSCEQNLNHDAMYWYRQDPGQGLRLIYYSQIVNDFQKGDIAEGYSVSREKKESFPLTVTSAQKNPTAFYLCASSMIGGTIGTEAFFGQGTRLTVV.